This TCR beta chain emerged from a study of beta chain features in type 1 diabetes. General study results and limits: Researchers report that Type 1 diabetes patients had moderately but significantly shorter TCRB CDR3s across all four CD4+ subsets.

With respect to this clone: Its matching antigen is unknown.

The study reverse transcribed the entire isolated RNA, so it sequenced expressed TCRB transcripts. TCRdb's table, derived via immunoSEQ multiplex PCR, lists solely in-frame clones and lacks some. This sample has almost 350,000 clones, with roughly 9% found just once. The source material was central memory CD4+ T cells from blood. This receptor was obtained from a man younger than 45 with type 1 diabetes.

CDR3 nucleotide sequence: TGTGCCAGCTCACCGCAACCGAACCGCCAAGAGACCCAGTACTTC. Translating gives CASSPQPNRQETQYF. The genes are TRBV18 and TRBJ2-5; no clear D. V lost 3 bases, J lost 1 base, and 12 bases lay in between. CDR1 is KGHSH, CDR2 LQKENI, per germline. The CDR3 has 15 residues.